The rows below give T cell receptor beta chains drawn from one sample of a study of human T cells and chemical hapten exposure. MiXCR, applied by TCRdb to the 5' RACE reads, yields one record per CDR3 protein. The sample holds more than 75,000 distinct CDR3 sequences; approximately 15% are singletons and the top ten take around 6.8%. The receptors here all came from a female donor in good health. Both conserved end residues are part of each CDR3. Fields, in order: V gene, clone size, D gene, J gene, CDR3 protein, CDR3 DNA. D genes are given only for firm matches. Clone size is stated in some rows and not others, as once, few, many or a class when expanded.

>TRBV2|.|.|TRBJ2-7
CASSDRTAYEQYF
TGTGCCAGCAGTGACAGGACCGCCTACGAGCAGTACTTC
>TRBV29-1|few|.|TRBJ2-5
CSVRQVGETQYF
TGCAGCGTAAGACAGGTGGGAGAGACCCAGTACTTC
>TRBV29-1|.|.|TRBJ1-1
CSVGGLTEAFF
TGCAGCGTTGGGGGCCTCACTGAAGCTTTCTTT
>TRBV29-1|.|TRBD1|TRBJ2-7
CSVAGTGDRYEQYF
TGCAGCGTTGCCGGGACAGGGGACCGCTACGAGCAGTACTTC
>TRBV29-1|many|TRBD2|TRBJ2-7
CSVVGTSPYEQYF
TGCAGCGTTGTCGGGACTAGTCCCTACGAGCAGTACTTC
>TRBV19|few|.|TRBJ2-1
CASSIEGGNEQFF
TGTGCCAGTAGTATAGAAGGGGGCAATGAGCAGTTCTTC
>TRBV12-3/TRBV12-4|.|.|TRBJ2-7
CASNTRPYEQYF
TGTGCCAGTAATACTAGACCATACGAGCAGTACTTC
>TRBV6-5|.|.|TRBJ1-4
CASSYRVTNEKLFF
TGTGCCAGCAGTTACAGGGTAACTAATGAAAAACTGTTTTTT
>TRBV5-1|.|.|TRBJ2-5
CASSSVGIQETQYF
TGCGCCAGCAGCTCAGTTGGGATCCAAGAGACCCAGTACTTC
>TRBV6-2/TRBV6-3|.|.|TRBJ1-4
CASNSDSATNEKLFF
TGTGCCAGCAATTCGGACAGTGCAACTAATGAAAAACTGTTTTTT
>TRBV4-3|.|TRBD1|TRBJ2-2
CASEPGQGRINTGELFF
TGCGCCAGCGAACCGGGACAGGGGCGAATCAACACCGGGGAGCTGTTTTTT
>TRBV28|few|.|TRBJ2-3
CASSSMDSYSFTDTQYF
TGTGCCAGCAGTTCTATGGACAGCTACAGCTTCACAGATACGCAGTATTTT
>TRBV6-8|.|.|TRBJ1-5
CASSYSIQYNQPQHF
TGTGCCAGCAGTTACTCGATCCAGTATAATCAGCCCCAGCATTTT
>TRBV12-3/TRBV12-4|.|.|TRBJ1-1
CASSWNRARAFF
TGTGCCAGCAGTTGGAACAGGGCTAGAGCTTTCTTT
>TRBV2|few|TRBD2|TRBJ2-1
CASSVRRTSGRYNEQFF
TGTGCCAGCAGTGTACGGCGGACTAGCGGGAGGTACAATGAGCAGTTCTTC
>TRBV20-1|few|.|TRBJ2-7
CSARGLGNEQYF
TGCAGTGCTAGAGGTCTGGGGAACGAGCAGTACTTC
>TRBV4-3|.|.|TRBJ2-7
CASSQDPSSSYEQYF
TGCGCCAGCAGCCAAGACCCCTCAAGCTCCTACGAGCAGTACTTC
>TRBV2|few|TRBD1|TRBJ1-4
CASSKGAANEKLFF
TGTGCCAGCAGTAAGGGGGCGGCTAATGAAAAACTGTTTTTT
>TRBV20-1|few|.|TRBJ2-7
CSASRDISYEQYF
TGCAGTGCTAGTAGGGACATCTCCTACGAGCAGTACTTC
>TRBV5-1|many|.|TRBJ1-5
CASSLEGIGQPQHF
TGCGCCAGCAGCTTGGAGGGAATTGGCCAGCCCCAGCATTTT
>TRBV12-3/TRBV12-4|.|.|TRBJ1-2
CASSSPPLVHGYTF
TGTGCCAGCAGTTCTCCCCCCCTGGTCCATGGCTACACCTTC
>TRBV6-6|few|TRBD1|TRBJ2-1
CASSSSGTGHNEQFF
TGTGCCAGCAGTTCCTCCGGGACAGGTCACAATGAGCAGTTCTTC
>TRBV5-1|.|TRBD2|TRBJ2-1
CASSLAGGGRSPYEQFF
TGCGCCAGCAGCTTGGCCGGGGGGGGCCGAAGTCCTTATGAGCAGTTCTTC
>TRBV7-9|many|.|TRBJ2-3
CASSLLDTQYF
TGTGCCAGCAGCTTACTAGATACGCAGTATTTT
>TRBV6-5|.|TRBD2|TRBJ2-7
CASQKAGATYEQYF
TGTGCCAGTCAGAAAGCGGGGGCAACCTACGAGCAGTACTTC
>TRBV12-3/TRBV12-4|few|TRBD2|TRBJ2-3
CASSLRLAGGRSTDTQYF
TGTGCCAGCAGTTTAAGGCTAGCGGGGGGCAGGAGCACAGATACGCAGTATTTT
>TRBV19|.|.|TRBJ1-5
CASSKQGYQPQHF
TGTGCCAGTAGTAAACAGGGCTATCAGCCCCAGCATTTT
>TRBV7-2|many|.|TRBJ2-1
CASSLGYYNEQFF
TGTGCCAGCAGCTTAGGTTACTACAATGAGCAGTTCTTC
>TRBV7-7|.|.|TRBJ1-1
CASGQTGWDEAFF
TGTGCCAGCGGCCAGACAGGTTGGGATGAAGCTTTCTTT
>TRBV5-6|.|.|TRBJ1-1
CASSFPHLNTEAFF
TGTGCCAGCAGCTTCCCCCATCTTAACACTGAAGCTTTCTTT
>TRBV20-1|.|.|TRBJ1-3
CSARHGTNSGNTIYF
TGCAGTGCTAGACACGGGACGAACTCTGGAAACACCATATATTTT
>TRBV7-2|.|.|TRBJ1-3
CASSLSGVVPHYSGNTIYF
TGTGCCAGCAGCTTGTCTGGGGTTGTCCCTCACTACTCTGGAAACACCATATATTTT